This TCR beta chain derives from a study of T cell responses to AZD1222 COVID-19 vaccine. Profiled with immunoSEQ multiplex PCR; TCRdb holds only in-frame clones, not every one. The top ten hold approximately 1.6% of the sample, which has around 150,000 clones, roughly 90% seen once. Trimming at V came to 2 bases and at J to 0 bases, leaving 8 bases not matched to a gene. The CDR3 contains 18 residues. Germline assignment: CDR1 SGHTA and CDR2 FQGTGA. This chain connects TRBV7-3 to TRBJ2-1; 9 bases align to TRBD2. Sequences were derived from peripheral blood, sampled on day 0 of AZD1222 vaccination. The TCR comes from an adult in good health. The CDR3 loop is CASSLGGGASGSYNEQFF. The DNA of the CDR3 is TGTGCCAGCAGCTTAGGCGGGGGGGCCTCTGGCTCCTACAATGAGCAGTTCTTC.